These 7 T cell receptor beta chains originate from one sample sequenced in a study of a mutant IDH1 vaccine in newly diagnosed glioma. Time point given: week 47, end of study. The vaccine gave 300 ug of a 20-mer mutant IDH1 peptide subcutaneously per dose. Assay: immunoSEQ multiplex PCR; the TCRdb copy retains only in-frame clones and omits some. The sample records about 24,000 clones, more than 70% being singletons. Their antigens are not known. The specimen comprised PBMCs, sampled from a glioma patient whose treatment included an IDH1 peptide vaccine. The receptor set was obtained from a man aged 35-49 years with glioma.

The V call is TRBV14, the J call TRBJ1-4; the match to TRBD1 covers 8 bases. V dropped 2 bases and J dropped 5; count of bases not matched to a gene: 1. The V gene's germline CDR1 is SGHDN and CDR2 FVKESK. The CDR3 is 14 residues long. The CDR3 region is CASSQRTGNEKLFF. CDR3 DNA: TGTGCCAGCAGCCAAAGGACAGGGAATGAAAAACTGTTTTTT.

The chain couples TRBV5-4 to TRBJ2-7; 10 bases agree with TRBD1. There are 13 residues in the CDR3. V was pared by 5 bases and J by 6 bases, with 5 bases of the junction left unmatched. From germline, CDR1 is SGHNT and CDR2 YYREEE (reference sequence). The CDR3 DNA reads TGTGCCAGCAGGGAGACAGGGGGCGGCGAGCAGTACTTC. It translates to CASRETGGGEQYF.

The chain links TRBV19 to TRBJ1-1, with D unclear. The germline V gene has CDR1 LNHDA and CDR2 SQIVND (reference sequence). V was clipped by 2 bases and J by 5 bases, with 9 bases between them. CDR3 size: 13 residues. The CDR3: CASSINGQTEAFF. The CDR3 DNA reads TGTGCCAGTAGTATAAACGGGCAAACTGAAGCTTTCTTT.

The rearrangement joins TRBV27 to TRBJ2-7; TRBD2 matches 16 bases. This CDR3 region has 19 residues. Germline-derived CDR1 and CDR2 are MNHEY and SMNVEV (reference sequence). The V gene end was trimmed by 3 bases and the J gene end by 5 bases; junction bases not matched to a gene: 13. CDR3 protein: CASSLLIGTSGRALHEQYF. The CDR3 DNA is TGTGCCAGCAGTTTGCTAATCGGGACTAGCGGGAGGGCCCTCCACGAGCAGTACTTC.

V usage is TRBV29-1 and J usage is TRBJ2-7; perhaps D is TRBD1 or TRBD2 (5 bases each). Germline CDR1 SQVTM, CDR2 ANQGSEA. This CDR3 contains 10 residues. The V end was cut by 5 bases, the J end by 12 bases, with 14 bases between. This CDR3 reads CSVTWGCLYF. The CDR3 nucleotides are TGCAGCGTTACATGGGGGTGTCTGTACTTC.

V is TRBV2 and J is TRBJ2-2; unclear D gene. Trimming pared 7 bases from V and 1 base from J, leaving 7 bases between. Germline V gives CDR1 SNHLY, CDR2 FYNNEI. CDR3 length: 13 amino acids. Here the CDR3 reads CASKRQNTGELFF. The CDR3 DNA is TGTGCCAGCAAACGGCAGAACACCGGGGAGCTGTTTTTT.

The V gene is TRBV7-9, the J gene TRBJ2-7; D assignment may be TRBD1 or TRBD2 (5 bases each). Germline assignment: CDR1 SEHNR and CDR2 FQNEAQ (reference sequence). CDR3 length equals 11 residues. V was trimmed by 4 bases and J by 13 bases, leaving 14 bases between them. CDR3 loop: CASSYRDRQYF. CDR3 DNA: TGTGCCAGCAGCTACCGGGACCGACAATACTTC.